This T cell receptor (beta chain) was obtained from a study of cytomegalovirus exposure and HLA in healthy donors. Study-wide findings and caveats: The study found most TCR sequences rare, yet found some public TCRs in many donors. Confirmation in vitro established that a few CMV-associated chains were specific for CMV antigens. Immune exposure was documented only through CMV serostatus. Earlier findings revealed that most TCR beta V segments proved productive either about 90% or about 30% of the time.

A multiplex PCR was run with 60 Vbeta primers and 13 Jbeta primers. Method: immunoSEQ multiplex PCR; TCRdb's copy keeps in-frame clones and lacks some. The sample includes around 98,000 clones, 55% to 80% seen only once; the top ten take less than 1.5%. Of note for this clone: Its antigen is unidentified.

Sequencing input: PBMCs. This sequence was found in a female donor in good health and CMV-seronegative.

The CDR3 bases are TGTGCCAGCGTAGGGACAGATACTAACTATGGCTACACCTTC. The encoded protein is CASVGTDTNYGYTF. V and J are TRBV6-6 and TRBJ1-2; 7 bases are a match to TRBD1. The CDR3 is 14 residues long. Germline CDR1 reads MNHNY; CDR2 reads SVGAGI (reference sequence). The ends lost 8 bases at V and 0 bases at J; junction bases unmatched: 6.